This T cell receptor beta chain is from a study of blood T cell repertoires in COVID-19. Study summary: Collection of acute and convalescent COVID-19 samples took place in the United States, Italy and Spain.

In the original processing: Reference gene primer amplification gave estimated nucleated cell counts. The repertoire was sequenced with immunoSEQ multiplex PCR; TCRdb's copy has only in-frame clones and lacks some. The V and J calls and the clone size are those of that table, but D and trimming were determined from the DNA. The sample holds roughly 200,000 clones; 94% are singletons and the top ten take approximately 0.69%. Trimming shortened V by 3 bases and J by 0 bases, and 9 bases separated the two germline ends. The germline CDR1 and CDR2 sequences are WNHNN and SYGVQD (reference sequence). The CDR3 runs 15 residues.

The sequenced sample consisted of peripheral blood. The source is a man younger than 40 with COVID-19, enrolled during active disease. The V gene is TRBV10-1, the J gene TRBJ2-1; D call uncertain. The CDR3 DNA reads TGCGCCAGCAGTGATCGACTGAGCTCCTACAATGAGCAGTTCTTC. Translating gives CASSDRLSSYNEQFF.